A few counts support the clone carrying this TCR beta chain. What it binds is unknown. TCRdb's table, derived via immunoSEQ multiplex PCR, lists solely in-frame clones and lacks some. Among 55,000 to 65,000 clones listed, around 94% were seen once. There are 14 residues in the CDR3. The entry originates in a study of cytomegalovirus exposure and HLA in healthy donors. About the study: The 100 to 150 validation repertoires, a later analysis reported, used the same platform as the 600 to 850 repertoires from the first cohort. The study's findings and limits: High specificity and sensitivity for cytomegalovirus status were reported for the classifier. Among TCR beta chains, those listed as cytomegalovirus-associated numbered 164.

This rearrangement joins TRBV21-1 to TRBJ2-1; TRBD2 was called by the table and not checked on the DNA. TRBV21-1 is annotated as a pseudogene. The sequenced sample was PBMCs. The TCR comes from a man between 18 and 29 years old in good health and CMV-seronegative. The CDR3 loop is CASSKGSFSNEQFF. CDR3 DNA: TGTGCCAGCAGCAAAGGTAGTTTCTCCAATGAGCAGTTCTTC.